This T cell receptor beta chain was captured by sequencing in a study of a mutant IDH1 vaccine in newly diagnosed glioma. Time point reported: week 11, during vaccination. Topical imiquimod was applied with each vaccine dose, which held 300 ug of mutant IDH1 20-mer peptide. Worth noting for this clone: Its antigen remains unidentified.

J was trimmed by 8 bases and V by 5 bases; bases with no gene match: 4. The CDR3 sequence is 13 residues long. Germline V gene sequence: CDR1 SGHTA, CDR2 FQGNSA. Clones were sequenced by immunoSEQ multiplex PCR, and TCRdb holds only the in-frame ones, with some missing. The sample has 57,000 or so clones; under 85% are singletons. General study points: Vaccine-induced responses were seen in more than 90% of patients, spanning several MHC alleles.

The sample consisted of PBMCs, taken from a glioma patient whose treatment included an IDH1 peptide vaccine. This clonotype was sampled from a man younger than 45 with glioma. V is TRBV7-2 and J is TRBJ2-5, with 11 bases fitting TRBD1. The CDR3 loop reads CASSTWTGGTQYF. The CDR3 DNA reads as TGTGCCAGCAGCACTTGGACAGGGGGCACCCAGTACTTC.